Shown below are 12 T cell receptor beta chains from a single sample sequenced in a study of OX40 agonist ivuxolimab in advanced cancers. Generated by immunoSEQ multiplex PCR, the TCRdb table keeps only in-frame clones and is missing some. Of some 15,000 clones in the sample, over 75% are singletons; the top ten hold 25% to 35%. The material sequenced was CD4+ or CD8+ T cells sorted from blood, taken in a trial of the OX40 agonist ivuxolimab. These receptors were collected from an adult with an advanced solid tumor such as melanoma, head and neck, liver or kidney cancer.

The rearrangement joins TRBV9 to TRBJ2-6; 8 bases fit TRBD1. The CDR3 is made up of 17 amino acids. The germline V gene encodes CDR1 SGDLS and CDR2 YYNGEE. The V and J ends lost 5 bases and 0 bases, in that order; junction bases with no gene match: 7. The CDR3 loop is CASSAGTGLSGANVLTF. The CDR3 DNA follows: TGTGCCAGCAGTGCCGGGACAGGCCTCTCTGGGGCCAACGTCCTGACTTTC.

V and J are TRBV9 and TRBJ2-7, with a possible D match to TRBD2 (6 bases). CDR1 and CDR2 from the germline V gene are SGDLS and YYNGEE. V was clipped by 4 bases and J by 1 base, with 12 bases between them. This CDR3 spans 14 amino acids. DNA of the CDR3: TGTGCCAGCAGCCAGGGACTGGAATCCTACGAGCAGTACTTC. Translated: CASSQGLESYEQYF.

The rearrangement joins TRBV7-3 to TRBJ1-1; D is perhaps TRBD1 (6 bases). CDR1 and CDR2 (germline): SGHTA, FQGTGA. Trimming took off 3 bases at V and 3 bases at J, with 20 bases between the two ends. The CDR3 covers 17 residues. Here the CDR3 reads CASSLEAPRGAYTEAFF. DNA of the CDR3: TGTGCCAGCAGCTTGGAGGCCCCTCGGGGGGCGTACACTGAAGCTTTCTTT.

The chain is built from TRBV6-5 and TRBJ2-1; perhaps TRBD2 as D (6 bases). Germline V gives CDR1 MNHEY, CDR2 SVGAGI. Trimming left V 0 bases short and J 7 bases short, with 7 bases between. This CDR3 spans 13 amino acids. CDR3 amino acids: CASSYSLANEQFF. The CDR3 DNA sequence: TGTGCCAGCAGTTACTCTCTAGCGAATGAGCAGTTCTTC.

V gene TRBV6-5 combines with J gene TRBJ2-5, with 7 bases lining up with TRBD2. The germline gives CDR1 MNHEY, CDR2 SVGAGI. Trimming removed 3 bases from V and 5 bases from J; junction bases left unmatched: 9. The length of the CDR3 is 15 residues. The CDR3 reads CASSYQGLSGETQYF. DNA for the CDR3: TGTGCCAGCAGTTATCAGGGACTATCGGGGGAGACCCAGTACTTC.

This clone appeared a few times. This rearrangement joins TRBV6-1 to TRBJ2-7; 10 bases align to TRBD1. Trimming cost V 6 bases and J 5 bases; bases outside gene matches: 7. The CDR3 totals 14 residues. Germline values: CDR1 MNHNS, CDR2 SASEGT. The CDR3 sequence: CASRPGQGFNEQYF. The DNA of the CDR3 is TGTGCCAGCAGACCGGGACAGGGGTTTAACGAGCAGTACTTC.

This CDR3 reads CASSQVAFIETQYF. For the CDR3, the DNA is TGCGCCAGCAGCCAGGTCGCTTTTATAGAGACCCAGTACTTC. The V call is TRBV4-3, the J call TRBJ2-5, with D unclear. The CDR3 is 14 amino acids. V lost 3 bases to trimming and J lost 4 bases, with 12 bases between them. Germline CDR1 reads LGHNA; CDR2 reads YSLEER.

The V and J genes are TRBV13 and TRBJ1-1; D gene uncertain. Per the germline V gene, CDR1 is PRHDT and CDR2 is FYEKMQ (reference sequence). This CDR3 contains 14 residues. Trimming shortened V by 4 bases and J by 0 bases, and 9 bases separated the two germline ends. CDR3: CASSSRTVNTEAFF. The CDR3 DNA reads as TGTGCCAGCAGCTCCCGGACTGTGAACACTGAAGCTTTCTTT.

This clone occurred a few times. V usage is TRBV28 and J usage is TRBJ1-2; D possibly corresponds to TRBD1 (5 bases). The CDR3 consists of 13 residues. Trimming shortened V by 5 bases and J by 4 bases, and 11 bases separated the two germline ends. Germline V gene sequence: CDR1 MDHEN, CDR2 SYDVKM. CDR3 in DNA: TGTGCCAGCAGTCTCGATGGGGCCTATGGCTACACCTTC. This encodes CASSLDGAYGYTF.

This sequence joins TRBV9 and TRBJ1-5; D is perhaps TRBD1 (5 bases). V lost 0 bases, J lost 1 base, and 5 bases lay in between. CDR3 length: 14 amino acids. Germline assignment: CDR1 SGDLS and CDR2 YYNGEE. This chain's CDR3 is CASSVGGSNQPQHF. CDR3 nucleotides: TGTGCCAGCAGCGTAGGGGGGAGCAATCAGCCCCAGCATTTT.

This clone was seen more than once but under ten times. The chain combines TRBV6-5 with TRBJ1-2; maybe TRBD1 (5 bases). The CDR3 consists of 16 residues. CDR1 is MNHEY, CDR2 SVGAGI, per germline. Trimming removed 0 bases at V and 8 bases at J, with 19 bases between. CDR3 in DNA: TGTGCCAGCAGTTACTCGATGGATGAGGGGATGGGGGGCTACACCTTC. Its protein product is CASSYSMDEGMGGYTF.

Only a few counts were recorded for this clone. The chain employs TRBV5-1 and TRBJ1-1; 8 bases align to TRBD1. Losses at the gene ends were 3 bases for V and 3 bases for J; bases not matched to a gene: 13. From germline, CDR1 is SGHRS and CDR2 YFSETQ. The CDR3 contains 17 residues. This CDR3 reads CASSWGQALGMDTEAFF. The DNA of the CDR3 is TGCGCCAGCAGCTGGGGACAGGCCCTGGGGATGGACACTGAAGCTTTCTTT.